This T cell receptor beta chain was retrieved from a study of technical replicates of blood from a few donors. Germline CDR1 is SGDLS and CDR2 is YYNGEE. The CDR3 extends over 13 amino acids. After removal of 2 bases from V and 7 bases from J, the junction contained 5 bases not matched to a gene. This table comes from immunoSEQ multiplex PCR, and its TCRdb copy is limited to in-frame clones, with some not included. This sample has some 60,000 clones; over 75% occur once, and the top ten carry about 5%. The source material was PBMCs. This TCR came from a human donor in good health. Some clones in this sample may be carry-over from other donors' samples. The rearrangement links TRBV9 to TRBJ1-1, with 7 bases lining up with TRBD1. The DNA of the CDR3 is TGTGCCAGCAGCGTTCGACAGGGAGGTGAAGCTTTCTTT. It codes for CASSVRQGGEAFF.